The clone carrying this TCR beta chain has more than one count but fewer than ten. Sequencing was performed with immunoSEQ multiplex PCR; in TCRdb, only in-frame clones are kept and a portion is missing. Of 2,600 or so clones in the sample, 22% are singletons; the top ten hold more than 9%. Taken at least 2 cm from the tumor margin, the adjacent lung showed no atypia. Trimming removed 8 bases from V and 7 bases from J, with 15 bases in between. There are 14 residues in the CDR3. Per germline, CDR1 SGHNT and CDR2 YENEEA. The source of the sample is a study of T cells in localized non-small cell lung cancer.

The material was normal lung tissue next to the tumor, obtained before any cancer treatment. The rearrangement uses TRBV11-3 and TRBJ1-6; tentatively, D is TRBD1 (5 bases). The receptor was isolated from an older male donor with stage I squamous cell lung carcinoma. The CDR3 here is CASSREGRNSPLHF. The CDR3 nucleotides are TGTGCCAGCTCTCGAGAGGGGAGAAATTCACCCCTCCACTTT.